This T cell receptor (beta chain) comes out of a study of blood T cell repertoires in COVID-19. As for the study in general: Both acute and convalescent COVID-19 samples were obtained from the United States, Italy and Spain. The analysed material was cDNA or gDNA that came from T cells, B-cell-depleted T cells, or PBMCs.

Data came from immunoSEQ multiplex PCR; TCRdb stores just in-frame clones and leaves some out. The table shows around 59,000 clones, with around 81% occurring only once. The junction had 7 bases not matched to a gene; V was cut back by 5 bases and J by 4 bases. Germline V lookup: CDR1 SEHNR, CDR2 FQNEAQ (reference sequence). This CDR3 comprises 14 residues. This chain uses TRBV7-9 with TRBJ2-5; 7 bases map to TRBD1. The sample taken for sequencing was peripheral blood. This clonotype was obtained from a woman of 80 years or more with active or convalescent COVID-19. The CDR3 DNA sequence: TGTGCCAGCAGCCCACGAACAGGGGTAGAGACCCAGTACTTC. It yields the protein CASSPRTGVETQYF.